The clone carrying this TCR beta chain was seen at least ten times. This sample was included in a study of blood T cell repertoires in COVID-19. TCRdb keeps only in-frame clones here, not all; method: immunoSEQ multiplex PCR. The table has about 73,000 clones, about four fifths seen once; the top ten hold roughly 5.6%. The CDR3 sequence is 14 residues long. V was clipped by 6 bases and J by 4 bases, with 16 bases between them. Germline V gene lookup returns CDR1 KGHSH and CDR2 LQKENI. The source material was peripheral blood. The J gene is TRBJ2-7, the V gene TRBV18; D perhaps matches TRBD1 (6 bases). This sequence originates from a man aged 50 to 60 with active COVID-19. CDR3 in amino acids: CASSLQGGGYEQYF. CDR3 DNA: TGTGCCAGCTCTCTACAGGGTGGCGGGTACGAGCAGTACTTC.